This TCR beta chain was sequenced during a study of T-cell reconstitution after alpha-beta-depleted transplantation in children. CDR3 length: 15 residues. The V gene's germline CDR1 is SQVTM and CDR2 ANQGSEA. Losses at the gene ends were 6 bases for V and 5 bases for J; bases not matched to a gene: 10. This clonotype was counted between two and nine times. Its cognate antigen is unknown. Overall study results and limits: Diversity of TCRbeta at day 60 was high in some patients, arising from surviving recipient T cells and thymic progenitors. Reportedly, roughly two months post-transplant, alpha-beta T cells arose from several hundred expanded graft clones. The authors attributed T-cell counts and diversity one year after transplant mostly to newly produced T cells.

Unique molecular identifiers were used in preparing the TCRbeta library. TCRdb ran MiXCR on the PCR reads and lists one entry per CDR3 protein. The sample has hundreds of thousands of distinct CDR3 sequences, roughly 13% seen once. Sequencing used PBMCs, mostly from graft donor cells, obtained 360 days after TCRalphabeta/CD19-depleted stem cell transplant. This chain links TRBV29-1 with TRBJ1-2, with 12 nucleotides matching TRBD1. The TCR originated in a male patient younger than 18 who had a stem cell transplant for acute myeloid leukemia, so the T cells may come from the graft donor. The CDR3 sequence is CSVPNPGQGAYGYTF. The CDR3 coding sequence is TGCAGCGTCCCCAACCCGGGACAGGGGGCTTATGGCTACACCTTC.